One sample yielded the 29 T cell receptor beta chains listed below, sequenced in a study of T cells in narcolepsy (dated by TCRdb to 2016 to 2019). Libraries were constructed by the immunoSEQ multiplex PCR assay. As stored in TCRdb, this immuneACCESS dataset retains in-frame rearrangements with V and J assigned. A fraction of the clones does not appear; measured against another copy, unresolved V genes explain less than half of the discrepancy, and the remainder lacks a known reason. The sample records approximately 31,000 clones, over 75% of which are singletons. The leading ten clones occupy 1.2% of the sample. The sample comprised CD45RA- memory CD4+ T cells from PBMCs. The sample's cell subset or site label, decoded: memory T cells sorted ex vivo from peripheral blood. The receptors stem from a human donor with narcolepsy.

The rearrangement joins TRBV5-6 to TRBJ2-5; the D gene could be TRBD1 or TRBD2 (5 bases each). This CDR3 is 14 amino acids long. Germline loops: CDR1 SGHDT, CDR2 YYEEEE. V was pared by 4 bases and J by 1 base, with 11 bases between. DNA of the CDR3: TGTGCCAGCAGCCGAACCGGGACCCAAGAGACCCAGTACTTC. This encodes CASSRTGTQETQYF.

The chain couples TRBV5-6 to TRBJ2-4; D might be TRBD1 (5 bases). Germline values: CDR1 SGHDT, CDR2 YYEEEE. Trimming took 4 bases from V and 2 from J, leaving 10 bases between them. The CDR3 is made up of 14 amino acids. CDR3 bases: TGTGCCAGCAGCATCAGGGTAACCAAAAACATTCAGTACTTC. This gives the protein CASSIRVTKNIQYF.

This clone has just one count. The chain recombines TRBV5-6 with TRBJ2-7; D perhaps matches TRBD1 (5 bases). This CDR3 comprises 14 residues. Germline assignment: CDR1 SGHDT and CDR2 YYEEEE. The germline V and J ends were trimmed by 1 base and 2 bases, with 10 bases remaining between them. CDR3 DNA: TGTGCCAGCAGCTTGAGAACCAGGGCCTACGAGCAGTACTTC. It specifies CASSLRTRAYEQYF. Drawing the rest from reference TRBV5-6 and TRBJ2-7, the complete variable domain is DAGVTQSPTHLIKTRGQQVTLRCSPKSGHDTVSWYQQALGQGPQFIFQYYEEEERQRGNFPDRFSGHQFPNYSSELNVNALLLGDSALYLCASSLRTRAYEQYFGPGTRLTVT.

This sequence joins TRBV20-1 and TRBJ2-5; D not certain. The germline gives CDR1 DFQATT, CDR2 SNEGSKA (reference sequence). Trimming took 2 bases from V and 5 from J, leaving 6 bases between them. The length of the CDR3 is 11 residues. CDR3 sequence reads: CSARLLETQYF. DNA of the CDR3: TGCAGTGCTAGACTACTGGAGACCCAGTACTTC.

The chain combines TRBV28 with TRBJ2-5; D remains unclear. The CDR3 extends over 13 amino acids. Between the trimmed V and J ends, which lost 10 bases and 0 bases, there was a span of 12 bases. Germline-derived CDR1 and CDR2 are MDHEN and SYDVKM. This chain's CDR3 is CATRESDQETQYF. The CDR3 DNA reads TGTGCCACTCGAGAATCTGACCAAGAGACCCAGTACTTC.

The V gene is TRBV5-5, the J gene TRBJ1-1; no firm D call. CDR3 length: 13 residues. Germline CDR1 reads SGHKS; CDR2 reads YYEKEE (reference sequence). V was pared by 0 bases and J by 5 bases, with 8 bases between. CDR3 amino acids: CASSLGGKTEAFF. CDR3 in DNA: TGTGCCAGCAGCTTGGGCGGCAAAACTGAAGCTTTCTTT.

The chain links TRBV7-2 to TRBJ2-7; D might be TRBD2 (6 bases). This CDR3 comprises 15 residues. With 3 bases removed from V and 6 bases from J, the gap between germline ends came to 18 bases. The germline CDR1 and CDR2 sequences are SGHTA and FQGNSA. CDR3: CASSFKGVAGGEQYF. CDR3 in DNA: TGTGCCAGCAGCTTTAAAGGGGTCGCCGGGGGCGAGCAGTACTTC.

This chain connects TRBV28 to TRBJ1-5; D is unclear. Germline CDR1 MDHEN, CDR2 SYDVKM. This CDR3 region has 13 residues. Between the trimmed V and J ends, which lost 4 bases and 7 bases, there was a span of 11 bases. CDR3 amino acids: CASSYGTLQPQHF. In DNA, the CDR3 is TGTGCCAGCAGTTACGGCACGTTGCAGCCCCAGCATTTT.

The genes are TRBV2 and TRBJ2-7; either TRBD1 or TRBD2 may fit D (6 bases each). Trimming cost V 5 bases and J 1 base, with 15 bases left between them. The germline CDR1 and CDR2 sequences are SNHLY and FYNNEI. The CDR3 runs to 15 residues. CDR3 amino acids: CASSPQGGGSYEQYF. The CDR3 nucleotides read TGTGCCAGCAGTCCACAGGGTGGGGGGTCCTACGAGCAGTACTTC.

CDR3 in DNA: TGCGCCAGCAGCTCGCCACAGGGGGCTGTACACGAGCAGTACTTC. Translating it yields CASSSPQGAVHEQYF. The chain links TRBV5-1 to TRBJ2-7; 9 bases are a match to TRBD1. The CDR3 is made up of 15 amino acids. The germline V gene encodes CDR1 SGHRS and CDR2 YFSETQ. Losses at the gene ends were 3 bases for V and 5 bases for J; bases not matched to a gene: 9.

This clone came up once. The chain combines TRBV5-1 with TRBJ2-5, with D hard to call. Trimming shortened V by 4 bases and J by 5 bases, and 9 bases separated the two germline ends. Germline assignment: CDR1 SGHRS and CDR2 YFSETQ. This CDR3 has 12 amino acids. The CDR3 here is CASSLIPETQYF. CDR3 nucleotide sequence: TGCGCCAGCAGCCTCATCCCGGAGACCCAGTACTTC.

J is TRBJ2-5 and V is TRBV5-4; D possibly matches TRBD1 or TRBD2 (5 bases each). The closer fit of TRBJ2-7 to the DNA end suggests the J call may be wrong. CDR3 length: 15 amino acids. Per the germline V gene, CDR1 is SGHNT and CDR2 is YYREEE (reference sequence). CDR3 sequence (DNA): TGTGCCAGCAGCAACCAACTCGGGGCGACCTACGAGCAGTACTTC. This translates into CASSNQLGATYEQYF.

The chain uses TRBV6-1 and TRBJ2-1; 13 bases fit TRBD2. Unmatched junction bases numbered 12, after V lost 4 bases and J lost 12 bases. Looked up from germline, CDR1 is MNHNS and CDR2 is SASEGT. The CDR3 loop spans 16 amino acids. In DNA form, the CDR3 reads TGTGCCAGCAGTGCCGTCGGACTAGCGGGAGATCGGGGGCAGTTCTTC. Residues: CASSAVGLAGDRGQFF.

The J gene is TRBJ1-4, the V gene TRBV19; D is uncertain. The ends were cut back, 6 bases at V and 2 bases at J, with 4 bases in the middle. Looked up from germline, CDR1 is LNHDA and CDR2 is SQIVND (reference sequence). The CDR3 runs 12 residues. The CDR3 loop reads CASSYTNEKLFF. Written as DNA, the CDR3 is TGTGCCAGTAGCTATACTAATGAAAAACTGTTTTTT.

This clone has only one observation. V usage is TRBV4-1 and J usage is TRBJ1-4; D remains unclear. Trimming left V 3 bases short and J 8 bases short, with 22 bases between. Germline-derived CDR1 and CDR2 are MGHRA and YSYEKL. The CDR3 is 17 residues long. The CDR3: CASSQVGRGQYSEKLFF. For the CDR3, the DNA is TGCGCCAGCAGCCAGGTTGGAAGAGGGCAGTACTCAGAAAAACTGTTTTTT.

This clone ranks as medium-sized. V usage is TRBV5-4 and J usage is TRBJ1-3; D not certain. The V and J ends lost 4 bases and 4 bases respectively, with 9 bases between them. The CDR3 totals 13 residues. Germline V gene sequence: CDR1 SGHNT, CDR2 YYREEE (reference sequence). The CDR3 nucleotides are TGTGCCAGCAGCCGGGGTCAGGGAAACACCATATATTTT. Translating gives CASSRGQGNTIYF.

DNA of the CDR3: TGCAGTGCTCAAGATGGCTACACCTTC. It specifies CSAQDGYTF. The chain recombines TRBV20-1 with TRBJ1-2; D ambiguous. The CDR3 extends over 9 amino acids. Trimming left V 5 bases short and J 6 bases short, with 4 bases between. The V gene's germline CDR1 is DFQATT and CDR2 SNEGSKA (reference sequence).

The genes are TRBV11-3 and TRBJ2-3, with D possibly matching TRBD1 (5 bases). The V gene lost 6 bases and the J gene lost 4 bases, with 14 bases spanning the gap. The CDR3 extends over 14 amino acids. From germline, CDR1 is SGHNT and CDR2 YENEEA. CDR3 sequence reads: CASSHRLGADTQYF. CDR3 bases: TGTGCCAGCAGTCATCGGTTAGGGGCAGATACGCAGTATTTT.

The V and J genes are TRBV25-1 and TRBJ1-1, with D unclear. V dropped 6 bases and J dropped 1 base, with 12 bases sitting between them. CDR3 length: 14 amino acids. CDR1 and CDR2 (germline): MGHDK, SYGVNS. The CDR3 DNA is TGTGCCAGCAGCGCGGACTTGAGGAACACTGAAGCTTTCTTT. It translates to CASSADLRNTEAFF.

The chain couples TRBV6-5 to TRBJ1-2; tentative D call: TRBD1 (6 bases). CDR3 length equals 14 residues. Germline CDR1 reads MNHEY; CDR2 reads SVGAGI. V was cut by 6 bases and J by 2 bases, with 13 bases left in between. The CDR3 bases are TGTGCCAGCAGCCTGACAGGTCGAAACTATGGCTACACCTTC. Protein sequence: CASSLTGRNYGYTF.

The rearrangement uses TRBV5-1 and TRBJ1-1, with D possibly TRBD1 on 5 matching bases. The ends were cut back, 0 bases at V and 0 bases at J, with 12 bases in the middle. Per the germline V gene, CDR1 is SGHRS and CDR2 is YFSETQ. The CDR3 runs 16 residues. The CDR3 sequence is CASSLVTGPMNTEAFF. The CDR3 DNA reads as TGCGCCAGCAGCTTGGTTACGGGGCCAATGAACACTGAAGCTTTCTTT.

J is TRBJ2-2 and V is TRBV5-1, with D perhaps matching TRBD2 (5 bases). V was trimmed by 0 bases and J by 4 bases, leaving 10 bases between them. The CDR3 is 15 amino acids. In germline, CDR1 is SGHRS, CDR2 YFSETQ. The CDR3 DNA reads TGCGCCAGCAGCTTGGAGGCGGGCCTCACCGGGGAGCTGTTTTTT. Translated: CASSLEAGLTGELFF.

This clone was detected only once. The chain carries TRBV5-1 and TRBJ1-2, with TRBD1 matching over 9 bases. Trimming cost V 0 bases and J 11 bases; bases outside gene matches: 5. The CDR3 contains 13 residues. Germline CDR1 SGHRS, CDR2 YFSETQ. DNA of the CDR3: TGCGCCAGCAGCTTGGGGGACAGGGAAGTATACACCTTC. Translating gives CASSLGDREVYTF.

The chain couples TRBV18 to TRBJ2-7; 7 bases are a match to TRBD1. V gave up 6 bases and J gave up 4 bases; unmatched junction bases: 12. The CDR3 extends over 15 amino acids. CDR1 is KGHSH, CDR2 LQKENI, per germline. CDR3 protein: CASSPGTGAAYEQYF. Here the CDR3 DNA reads TGTGCCAGCTCTCCAGGAACAGGGGCAGCTTACGAGCAGTACTTC.

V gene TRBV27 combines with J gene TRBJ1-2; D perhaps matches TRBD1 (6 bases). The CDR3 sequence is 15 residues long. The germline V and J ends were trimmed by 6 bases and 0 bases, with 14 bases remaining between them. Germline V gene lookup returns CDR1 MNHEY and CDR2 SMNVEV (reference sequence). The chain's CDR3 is CASSPEGQPNYGYTF. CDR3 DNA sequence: TGTGCCAGCAGCCCGGAGGGACAACCTAACTATGGCTACACCTTC.

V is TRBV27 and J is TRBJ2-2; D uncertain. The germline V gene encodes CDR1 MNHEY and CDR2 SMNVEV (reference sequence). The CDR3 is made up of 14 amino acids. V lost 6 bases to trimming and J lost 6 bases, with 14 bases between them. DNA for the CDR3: TGTGCCAGCAGGGACCGGAGATTGTCCGGGGAGCTGTTTTTT. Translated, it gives CASRDRRLSGELFF.

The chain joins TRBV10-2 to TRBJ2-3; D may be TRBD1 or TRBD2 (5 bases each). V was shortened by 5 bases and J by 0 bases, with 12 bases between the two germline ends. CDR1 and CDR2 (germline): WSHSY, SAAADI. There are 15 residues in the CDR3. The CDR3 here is CASSSRDPSTDTQYF. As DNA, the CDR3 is TGCGCCAGCAGTTCCCGGGACCCGAGCACAGATACGCAGTATTTT.

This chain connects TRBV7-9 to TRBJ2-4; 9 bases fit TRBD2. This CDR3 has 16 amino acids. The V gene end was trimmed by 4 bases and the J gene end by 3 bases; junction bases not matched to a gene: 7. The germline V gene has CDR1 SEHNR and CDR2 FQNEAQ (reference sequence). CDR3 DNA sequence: TGTGCCAGCAGCTCTCGGACAGCGGGGGGCAAAAACATTCAGTACTTC. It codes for CASSSRTAGGKNIQYF.

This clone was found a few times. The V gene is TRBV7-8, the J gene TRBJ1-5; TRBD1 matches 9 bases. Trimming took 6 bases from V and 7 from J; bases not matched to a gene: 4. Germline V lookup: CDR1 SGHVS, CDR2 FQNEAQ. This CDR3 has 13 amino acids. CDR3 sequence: CASRQTGGQPQHF. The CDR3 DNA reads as TGTGCCAGCAGACAAACAGGGGGCCAGCCCCAGCATTTT.